The 14 T cell receptor beta chains below come from one sample, sequenced in a study of beta chain features in type 1 diabetes. General study findings and limits: Significant though moderate, a shortening of TCRB CDR3s appeared in all four CD4+ subsets of Type 1 diabetes patients.

Their antigens are not known. Reverse transcription of all isolated RNA meant that expressed TCRB transcripts were sequenced. TCRdb's table, derived via immunoSEQ multiplex PCR, lists solely in-frame clones and lacks some. The repertoire consists of over 150,000 clones, with approximately 10% occurring once and the leading ten covering more than 0.45%. Sequenced sample: central memory CD4+ T cells from blood. These TCRs come from a man aged 30 to 45 with type 1 diabetes.

The CDR3 bases are TGTGCCAGCGCGAGGTGGGACACTGAAGCTTTCTTT. As protein: CASARWDTEAFF. V usage is TRBV5-6 and J usage is TRBJ1-1, with D unclear. There are 12 residues in the CDR3. CDR1 is SGHDT and CDR2 is YYEEEE in the germline V gene. The germline V and J ends were trimmed by 7 bases and 3 bases, with 10 bases remaining between them.

This clone was recorded a few times. This rearrangement joins TRBV7-2 to TRBJ1-1, with a possible D match to TRBD1 (5 bases). Germline CDR1 SGHTA, CDR2 FQGNSA. CDR3 length equals 17 residues. Trimming removed 5 bases from V and 4 bases from J, with 23 bases in between. CDR3 region: CASSRKVEDLGGTEAFF. CDR3 coding DNA: TGTGCCAGCAGCCGTAAAGTAGAGGACCTGGGGGGCACTGAAGCTTTCTTT. The full variable domain, rest sourced from reference TRBV7-2 and TRBJ1-1, is GAGVSQSPSNKVTEKGKDVELRCDPISGHTALYWYRQSLGQGLEFLIYFQGNSAPDKSGLPSDRFSAERTGGSVSTLTIQRTQQEDSAVYLCASSRKVEDLGGTEAFFGQGTRLTVV.

The chain links TRBV2 to TRBJ2-1, with a possible D match to TRBD2 (6 bases). This CDR3 comprises 14 residues. The germline CDR1 and CDR2 sequences are SNHLY and FYNNEI. The V end was cut by 6 bases, the J end by 3 bases, with 12 bases between. The CDR3 coding sequence is TGTGCCAGCAGGCCGGAGGGCTACTACAATGAGCAGTTCTTC. Translating gives CASRPEGYYNEQFF. The full variable domain, with the rest looked up from reference TRBV2 and TRBJ2-1, is EPEVTQTPSHQVTQMGQEVILRCVPISNHLYFYWYRQILGQKVEFLVSFYNNEISEKSEIFDDQFSVERPDGSNFTLKIRSTKLEDSAMYFCASRPEGYYNEQFFGPGTRLTVL.

This clone was seen only a few times. The rearrangement uses TRBV28 and TRBJ2-1, with 7 nucleotides matching TRBD2. The CDR3 loop spans 11 amino acids. CDR1 is MDHEN and CDR2 is SYDVKM in the germline V gene. With V trimmed by 8 bases and J by 15 bases, 10 bases remained unmatched. As DNA, the CDR3 is TGTGCCAGCCGTGAGGGGAGGGTGCCGTTCTTC. The encoded protein is CASREGRVPFF. Filled out from reference TRBV28 and TRBJ2-1, the complete variable domain reads DVKVTQSSRYLVKRTGEKVFLECVQDMDHENMFWYRQDPGLGLRLIYFSYDVKMKEKGDIPEGYSVSREKKERFSLILESASTNQTSMYLCASREGRVPFFGPGTRLTVL.

This clone was recorded a few times. The identical CDR3 is also encoded by other nucleotide sequences in the sample. V and J are TRBV6-5 and TRBJ1-5; D possibly corresponds to TRBD1 (6 bases). Trimming stripped 3 bases from V and 6 bases from J, with 9 bases between. CDR3 length: 13 amino acids. Germline values: CDR1 MNHEY, CDR2 SVGAGI. The CDR3 DNA is TGTGCCAGCAGTTATGACAGGACTCAGCCCCAGCATTTT. This gives the protein CASSYDRTQPQHF.

This clone was counted a few times. The chain is built from TRBV28 and TRBJ2-1; 9 bases fit TRBD2. The CDR3 totals 14 residues. With 2 bases clipped from V and 7 bases from J, the junction kept 3 bases outside the gene matches. The V gene's germline CDR1 is MDHEN and CDR2 SYDVKM. The CDR3 loop is CASSLAGGFNEQFF. The CDR3 coding sequence is TGTGCCAGCAGTTTAGCGGGAGGGTTTAATGAGCAGTTCTTC. The entire variable domain, with the rest obtained from reference TRBV28 and TRBJ2-1, is as follows: DVKVTQSSRYLVKRTGEKVFLECVQDMDHENMFWYRQDPGLGLRLIYFSYDVKMKEKGDIPEGYSVSREKKERFSLILESASTNQTSMYLCASSLAGGFNEQFFGPGTRLTVL.

The rearrangement links TRBV7-2 to TRBJ2-3, with 10 bases identical to TRBD2. The CDR3 contains 16 residues. J was trimmed by 1 base and V by 1 base; bases with no gene match: 2. The germline gives CDR1 SGHTA, CDR2 FQGNSA. CDR3 sequence (DNA): TGTGCCAGCAGCTTAGATCTAGCGGGGGGCACAGATACGCAGTATTTT. Its protein is CASSLDLAGGTDTQYF.

V is TRBV28 and J is TRBJ1-1, with a possible D match to TRBD1 (6 bases). With 7 bases removed from V and 5 bases from J, the gap between germline ends came to 20 bases. The CDR3 extends over 15 amino acids. The germline V gene encodes CDR1 MDHEN and CDR2 SYDVKM. The CDR3 coding sequence is TGTGCCAGCAAACTCAGGGGAATGGGGTGGACTGAAGCTTTCTTT. Translation gives CASKLRGMGWTEAFF.

This clone was seen many times. The CDR3 sequence: CAWDRGRVSTDTQYF. CDR3 nucleotides: TGTGCCTGGGATCGAGGGAGAGTCAGCACAGATACGCAGTATTTT. The rearrangement joins TRBV30 to TRBJ2-3; D might be TRBD2 (5 bases). The CDR3 has 15 residues. Germline V CDR1 and CDR2: GTSNPN, SVGIG (reference sequence). Trimming removed 5 bases at V and 0 bases at J, with 15 bases between. The complete variable domain, with remaining parts taken from reference TRBV30 and TRBJ2-3, reads SQTIHQWPATLVQPVGSPLSLECTVEGTSNPNLYWYRQAAGRGLQLLFYSVGIGQISSEVPQNLSASRPQDRQFILSSKKLLLSDSGFYLCAWDRGRVSTDTQYFGPGTRLTVL.

This clone appeared a few times. The rearrangement links TRBV18 to TRBJ1-2; no firm D call. Trimming left V 2 bases short and J 8 bases short, with 12 bases between. The CDR3 is made up of 13 amino acids. Per the germline V gene, CDR1 is KGHSH and CDR2 is LQKENI. In nucleotides, the CDR3 is TGTGCCAGCTCACCAAAGGAGGGCCTGGGCTACACCTTC. Encoded protein: CASSPKEGLGYTF.

In its sample, this clone was seen a few times. V and J are TRBV6-5 and TRBJ2-4; 10 nucleotides match TRBD1. In germline, CDR1 is MNHEY, CDR2 SVGAGI. The trim removed 6 bases at V and 7 bases at J, leaving 6 bases unmatched. The CDR3 is 14 amino acids. This CDR3 reads CASSQTGGTNIQYF. The DNA for the CDR3 is TGTGCCAGCAGCCAGACAGGGGGCACGAACATTCAGTACTTC.

The chain joins TRBV5-4 to TRBJ2-7; TRBD1 agrees at 9 bases. V lost 4 bases and J lost 5; bases outside the gene matches: 10. This CDR3 is built from 15 residues. Germline loops: CDR1 SGHNT, CDR2 YYREEE (reference sequence). CDR3 nucleotides: TGTGCCAGCAGCCAGGACTGGGACAGGGTCCACGAGCAGTACTTC. Translation: CASSQDWDRVHEQYF.

This clone came up a few times. The chain has TRBV9 and TRBJ2-1, with 8 bases identical to TRBD2. The germline gives CDR1 SGDLS, CDR2 YYNGEE. The CDR3 runs to 16 residues. The V and J ends lost 4 bases and 9 bases, in that order; junction bases with no gene match: 15. The CDR3 DNA reads TGTGCCAGCAGCCCTATAGCGGGATACGGTGCGGGTGAGCAGTTCTTC. Translated: CASSPIAGYGAGEQFF.

This clone has only one observation. CDR3 protein: CASSRWSSGSTDTQYF. CDR3 sequence (DNA): TGTGCCAGCAGCCGGTGGAGTAGCGGGAGCACAGATACGCAGTATTTT. The gene calls are TRBV7-9 and TRBJ2-3, with 7 bases aligning to TRBD2. The CDR3 has 16 residues. Germline loops: CDR1 SEHNR, CDR2 FQNEAQ (reference sequence). The V segment lost 5 bases and the J segment 0 bases; nucleotides outside the gene matches: 8.